The present T cell receptor beta chain was sequenced within a study of blood T cells in healthy people across ages. Background on the study: Every two T cells gave about one barcoded beta molecule via template switching.

For the second PCR, which ran for about 6 to 11 cycles, a sample-barcoded 5' primer and a J-beta primer mix were used. TCRdb processed the 5' RACE reads anew with MiXCR; each CDR3 protein has one entry. This table has 1.8 million or so distinct CDR3 sequences, approximately 39% appearing once. The sample providers were healthy Caucasian people from Russia, aged roughly 6 to 100. Peripheral blood from each donor was collected in a volume of approximately 9.5 milliliters. Points on this clonotype: What it binds is not known.

Study results and caveats: Naive T cell percentage by flow cytometry tracked strongly with beta diversity.

Sequencing was carried out using blood. This receptor was identified in a human donor in good health.

This chain's CDR3 is CASSVGTRLQETQYF. The DNA of the CDR3 is TGTGCCAGCAGCGTAGGCACCCGTCTACAGGAGACCCAGTACTTC. This rearrangement joins TRBV9 to TRBJ2-5; no clear D gene. V lost 0 bases to trimming and J lost 5 bases, with 14 bases between them. The CDR3 length is 15 residues. Germline lookup yields CDR1 SGDLS and CDR2 YYNGEE. Filled out from reference TRBV9 and TRBJ2-5, the complete variable domain reads DSGVTQTPKHLITATGQRVTLRCSPRSGDLSVYWYQQSLDQGLQFLIQYYNGEERAKGNILERFSAQQFPDLHSELNLSSLELGDSALYFCASSVGTRLQETQYFGPGTRLLVL.